Below, 17 T cell receptor beta chains from the same sample are listed, as sequenced in a study of vaccination effects on CD4 cells after COVID-19 (dated 2022 in TCRdb). In the ViraFEST assay, PBMC were stimulated with viral peptide pools, and TCR sequencing was then used to find antigen-specific CD4+ T cell clonotypes based on their expansion. After approximately eleven days of culture, CD4+ T cells were isolated with the EasySep CD4+ T cell isolation kit. PCR-confirmed SARS-CoV-2 infection had occurred in convalescent patients between March and December 2020, before the Alpha, Beta and Delta variants emerged in the United States. Library method: the immunoSEQ multiplex PCR assay. TCRdb's version of the immuneACCESS table is confined to in-frame rearrangements and falls short of the full clone set. An unresolved V gene accounts for under half of the shortfall where checked; the remainder is of unknown origin. The sample data list about 19,000 clones, and about 74% of these were observed just once. Of the sample, over 15% is held by the ten largest clones.

The antigens of these receptors remain unknown. The specimen was CD4+ T cells from PBMCs cultured with SARS-CoV-2 spike peptides, collected before COVID-19 vaccination. The sample's cell subset or site label, decoded: SARS-CoV-2 spike overlapping peptide pool stimulation. All receptors come from a human donor who had a prior SARS-CoV-2 infection.

The chain is built from TRBV30 and TRBJ2-1, with 10 bases identical to TRBD2. This CDR3 is built from 14 residues. The V gene end was trimmed by 3 bases and the J gene end by 12 bases; junction bases not matched to a gene: 11. Per the germline V gene, CDR1 is GTSNPN and CDR2 is SVGIG (reference sequence). In DNA form, the CDR3 reads TGTGCCTGGAGCTGGGGAGCGGGAGGGCGTAGGCAGTTCTTC. This gives the protein CAWSWGAGGRRQFF.

V usage is TRBV5-1 and J usage is TRBJ2-7; TRBD1 might be the D (5 bases). Trimming shortened V by 0 bases and J by 0 bases, and 13 bases separated the two germline ends. There are 16 residues in the CDR3. Germline CDR1 is SGHRS and CDR2 is YFSETQ. CDR3 in DNA: TGCGCCAGCAGCTTGGTGCGGCAGGGATACTCCTACGAGCAGTACTTC. It encodes CASSLVRQGYSYEQYF.

This clone was seen only a few times. The rearrangement joins TRBV6-5 to TRBJ1-4; 9 bases line up with TRBD1. The junction had 7 bases not matched to a gene; V was cut back by 6 bases and J by 8 bases. CDR1 is MNHEY, CDR2 SVGAGI, per germline. This CDR3 is 14 amino acids long. CDR3 residues: CASRVGQGQEKLFF. CDR3 in DNA: TGTGCCAGCAGGGTGGGACAGGGCCAAGAAAAACTGTTTTTT.

This clone was seen more than once but under ten times. The rearrangement links TRBV11-2 to TRBJ2-2; 9 bases fit TRBD1. Germline-derived CDR1 and CDR2 are SGHAT and FQNNGV. V was clipped by 7 bases and J by 6 bases; unmatched bases: 9. CDR3 length equals 15 residues. In DNA, the CDR3 is TGTGCCAGCACCACCCTTGACAGGGGGGCCGGGGAGCTGTTTTTT. Encoded protein: CASTTLDRGAGELFF.

The chain recombines TRBV21-1 with TRBJ2-5; the table's D call, TRBD2, was not checked against the DNA. TRBV21-1 is listed as a pseudogene. CDR3 size: 17 residues. CDR3 bases: TGTGCCAGCAGCCTGGGGACTAGCGGGGAGGACCAAGAGACCCAGTACTTC. Translating it yields CASSLGTSGEDQETQYF.

V is TRBV3-1 (or the pseudogene TRBV3-2) and J is TRBJ2-1; the match to TRBD2 covers 11 bases. Losses at the gene ends were 4 bases for V and 8 bases for J; bases not matched to a gene: 10. The CDR3 covers 16 residues. Germline values: CDR1 LGHDT, CDR2 YNNKEL (reference sequence). This CDR3 is CASSRALAGGGDEQFF. CDR3 DNA: TGTGCCAGCAGCCGGGCCCTAGCGGGGGGCGGCGATGAGCAGTTCTTC.

This clone was detected once. V is TRBV28 and J is TRBJ1-3; D possibly corresponds to TRBD1 (6 bases). Germline loops: CDR1 MDHEN, CDR2 SYDVKM. Deletions cut 5 bases from V and 2 bases from J, with 16 bases between. There are 16 residues in the CDR3. The CDR3 nucleotides read TGTGCCAGCAGTGTCTTACAGGGCTTTGCTGGAAACACCATATATTTT. This translates into CASSVLQGFAGNTIYF.

V is TRBV30 and J is TRBJ2-5; unclear D gene. Trimming took off 0 bases at V and 2 bases at J, with 7 bases between the two ends. CDR3 length: 13 amino acids. Germline CDR1 and CDR2: GTSNPN and SVGIG (reference sequence). CDR3 nucleotides: TGTGCCTGGAGTGTACGGTTACAAGAGACCCAGTACTTC. This gives the protein CAWSVRLQETQYF.

In its sample, this clone was seen a few times. The V call is TRBV18, the J call TRBJ2-1; D not certain. The CDR3 contains 16 residues. Trimming pared 3 bases from V and 3 bases from J, leaving 15 bases between. CDR1 is KGHSH and CDR2 is LQKENI in the germline V gene. This CDR3 is CASSPGRIRRYNEQFF. The CDR3 DNA reads as TGTGCCAGCTCACCCGGACGCATCCGCCGCTACAATGAGCAGTTCTTC.

Here the CDR3 DNA reads TGTGCCAGCAGCCCCGGGACAGCGTCTAATTCACCCCTCCACTTT. Protein: CASSPGTASNSPLHF. The chain has TRBV5-4 and TRBJ1-6; TRBD1 matches 7 bases. CDR3 length equals 15 residues. Germline CDR1 and CDR2: SGHNT and YYREEE (reference sequence). After removal of 4 bases from V and 6 bases from J, the junction contained 7 bases not matched to a gene.

V is TRBV27 and J is TRBJ2-2, with TRBD2 matching over 10 bases. This CDR3 has 17 residues. V gave up 5 bases and J gave up 4 bases; unmatched junction bases: 10. In germline, CDR1 is MNHEY, CDR2 SMNVEV (reference sequence). The CDR3 DNA sequence: TGTGCCAGCAGTCCCTCACGAGCGGGAGGGCCCACCGGGGAGCTGTTTTTT. Encoded protein: CASSPSRAGGPTGELFF.

V usage is TRBV7-9 and J usage is TRBJ2-7, with TRBD2 matching over 12 bases. The V and J ends lost 5 bases and 9 bases, in that order; junction bases with no gene match: 11. Germline V gene data show CDR1 as SEHNR and CDR2 as FQNEAQ (reference sequence). This CDR3 region has 15 residues. CDR3 sequence (DNA): TGTGCCAGCAGCCTTCCGCGGACTAGCGGGATTGGGCAGTACTTC. The encoded protein is CASSLPRTSGIGQYF.

J is TRBJ2-7 and V is TRBV25-1, with D possibly matching TRBD2 (6 bases). V lost 5 bases and J lost 6, with 20 bases in between. This CDR3 is 15 amino acids long. CDR1 MGHDK and CDR2 SYGVNS come from the germline V gene. The CDR3 loop is CASSHPPGQGGEQYF. CDR3 nucleotide sequence: TGTGCCAGCAGTCACCCACCTGGGCAGGGAGGCGAGCAGTACTTC.

The chain combines TRBV7-9 with TRBJ2-5; D unresolved. The CDR3 runs to 14 residues. Germline CDR1 is SEHNR and CDR2 is FQNEAQ (reference sequence). V was trimmed by 0 bases and J by 4 bases, leaving 9 bases between them. The CDR3 reads CASSLAPVPETQYF. As DNA, the CDR3 is TGTGCCAGCAGCTTAGCTCCAGTACCAGAGACCCAGTACTTC.

This rearrangement joins TRBV3-1 (or the pseudogene TRBV3-2) to TRBJ2-5; 8 bases fit TRBD1. The germline gives CDR1 LGHDT, CDR2 YNNKEL (reference sequence). V trimming: 0 bases; J trimming: 5 bases; junction bases outside the gene matches: 8. This CDR3 spans 16 amino acids. CDR3 DNA sequence: TGTGCCAGCAGCCAAGATCCCAGGGGGCATGGCGAGACCCAGTACTTC. Residues: CASSQDPRGHGETQYF.

This clone has just a few counts. This sequence joins TRBV11-2 and TRBJ2-7; 8 bases fit TRBD2. CDR3 length equals 16 residues. Germline values: CDR1 SGHAT, CDR2 FQNNGV. V shed 5 bases and J 2 bases; nucleotides not matched to a gene: 11. The CDR3 DNA reads as TGTGCCAGCAGCCCCACGGGGGGGGCTACCGCCTACGAGCAGTACTTC. This encodes CASSPTGGATAYEQYF.

This chain connects TRBV5-4 to TRBJ2-5, with TRBD2 matching 11 bases. The CDR3 is 14 residues long. In germline, CDR1 is SGHNT, CDR2 YYREEE (reference sequence). V gave up 2 bases and J gave up 4 bases; unmatched junction bases: 1. CDR3 DNA: TGTGCCAGCAGCTTCGGGACTAGCGGAGAGACCCAGTACTTC. Its translation: CASSFGTSGETQYF.